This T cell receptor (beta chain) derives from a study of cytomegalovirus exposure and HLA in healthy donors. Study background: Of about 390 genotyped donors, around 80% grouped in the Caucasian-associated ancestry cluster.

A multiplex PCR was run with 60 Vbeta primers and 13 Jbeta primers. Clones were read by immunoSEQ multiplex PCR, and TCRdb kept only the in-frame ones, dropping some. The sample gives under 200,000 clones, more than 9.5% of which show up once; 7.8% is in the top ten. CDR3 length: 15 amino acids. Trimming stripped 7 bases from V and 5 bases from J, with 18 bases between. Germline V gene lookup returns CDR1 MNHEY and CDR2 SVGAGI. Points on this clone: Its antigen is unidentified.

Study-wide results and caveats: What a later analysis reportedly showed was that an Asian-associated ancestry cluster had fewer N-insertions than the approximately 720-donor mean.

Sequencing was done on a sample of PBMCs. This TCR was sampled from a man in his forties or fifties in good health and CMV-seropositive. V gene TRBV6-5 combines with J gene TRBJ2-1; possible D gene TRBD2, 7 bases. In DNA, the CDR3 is TGTGCCAGCAAAATTCTTGTAGGGGGGGACAATGAGCAGTTCTTC. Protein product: CASKILVGGDNEQFF.